What follows are 17 T cell receptor beta chains derived from one specimen sequenced in a study of cytomegalovirus exposure and HLA in healthy donors. With 60 Vbeta and 13 Jbeta primers, the PCR was carried out. Profiled with immunoSEQ multiplex PCR; TCRdb holds only in-frame clones, not every one. This sample carries around 160,000 clones, around 84% of them seen once, and the ten largest clones take about 2.9%. The specimen was PBMCs. The source of these receptors is a man aged 35-49 years in good health and CMV-seropositive.

V is TRBV13 and J is TRBJ2-7, with D perhaps matching TRBD1 (6 bases). This CDR3 has 13 residues. Trimming took off 7 bases at V and 4 bases at J, with 14 bases between the two ends. Germline CDR1 and CDR2: PRHDT and FYEKMQ (reference sequence). The CDR3 is CASTIRGGYEQYF. In DNA, the CDR3 is TGTGCCAGCACCATTCGAGGGGGATACGAGCAGTACTTC.

The V call is TRBV11-3, the J call TRBJ2-5; TRBD2 is a possible D gene (5 bases). Germline CDR1 reads SGHNT; CDR2 reads YENEEA. The CDR3 totals 13 residues. The V and J ends lost 2 bases and 5 bases respectively, with 9 bases between them. This CDR3 reads CASSLNTGETQYF. CDR3 nucleotide sequence: TGTGCCAGCAGCTTAAATACGGGGGAGACCCAGTACTTC.

The chain joins TRBV9 to TRBJ2-3; 8 positions match TRBD1. V lost 4 bases and J lost 8; bases outside the gene matches: 12. This CDR3 is built from 15 residues. From germline, CDR1 is SGDLS and CDR2 YYNGEE. CDR3 sequence: CASSTAGGGQATQYF. The CDR3 nucleotides are TGTGCCAGCAGCACAGCAGGGGGCGGACAGGCTACGCAGTATTTT.

The rearrangement links TRBV19 to TRBJ2-1, with 10 bases identical to TRBD2. From germline, CDR1 is LNHDA and CDR2 SQIVND (reference sequence). V was clipped by 5 bases and J by 1 base; unmatched bases: 5. This CDR3 has 16 amino acids. CDR3 sequence (DNA): TGTGCCAGTAGTGCCCTACTAGCGGGATCCTACAATGAGCAGTTCTTC. Its translation: CASSALLAGSYNEQFF.

The chain recombines TRBV18 with TRBJ2-5, with a weak D call TRBD1 (6 bases). The CDR3 loop spans 13 amino acids. The ends were cut back, 7 bases at V and 5 bases at J, with 14 bases in the middle. Germline CDR1 reads KGHSH; CDR2 reads LQKENI. CDR3 loop: CASFQQGLETQYF. For the CDR3, the DNA is TGTGCCAGCTTCCAACAGGGTTTGGAGACCCAGTACTTC.

The chain joins TRBV7-6 to TRBJ2-1; 11 bases are shared with TRBD2. The CDR3 runs 16 residues. J lost 9 bases, V lost 1 base, and 8 bases had no gene match. Germline assignment: CDR1 SGHVS and CDR2 FNYEAQ. The CDR3 sequence: CASSLGTSGPLGEQFF. CDR3 bases: TGTGCCAGCAGCTTAGGGACTAGCGGGCCTTTGGGTGAGCAGTTCTTC.

Points on this clone: Other DNA sequences of this sample code for an identical CDR3. V gene TRBV18 combines with J gene TRBJ2-5; 7 positions match TRBD1. The germline V gene encodes CDR1 KGHSH and CDR2 LQKENI. There are 13 residues in the CDR3. The J segment lost 3 bases and the V segment lost 4 bases, leaving 2 bases of the junction unmatched. The CDR3 DNA follows: TGTGCCAGCTCACTGGGACAGAAAGAGACCCAGTACTTC. It translates to CASSLGQKETQYF.

This clone was seen more than once but under ten times. The chain links TRBV27 to TRBJ2-7, with unresolved D. The CDR3 is 14 residues long. Trimming stripped 4 bases from V and 1 base from J, with 11 bases between. The germline V gene has CDR1 MNHEY and CDR2 SMNVEV (reference sequence). CDR3 nucleotides: TGTGCCAGCAGTTACGGCGGTGGATCCTACGAGCAGTACTTC. It is translated as CASSYGGGSYEQYF.

This clone was observed a handful of times. The V and J genes are TRBV10-3 and TRBJ1-1; D is perhaps TRBD1 (6 bases). The CDR3 length is 14 residues. The V end lost 4 bases, the J end lost 1 base, and 10 bases lay between the germline ends. Germline V gene sequence: CDR1 ENHRY, CDR2 SYGVKD. CDR3 coding DNA: TGTGCCATCAGTGCGGGGACAACGAACACTGAAGCTTTCTTT. It translates to CAISAGTTNTEAFF.

The chain is built from TRBV5-6 and TRBJ2-7; weak D call: TRBD1 (6 bases). This CDR3 region has 14 residues. Trimming left V 4 bases short and J 2 bases short, with 13 bases between. CDR1 is SGHDT, CDR2 YYEEEE, per germline. The CDR3 loop reads CASSETGRAYEQYF. CDR3 sequence (DNA): TGTGCCAGCAGCGAAACAGGGAGAGCCTACGAGCAGTACTTC.

The chain carries TRBV6-6 and TRBJ2-7; 7 bases map to TRBD1. From germline, CDR1 is MNHNY and CDR2 SVGAGI (reference sequence). Unmatched junction bases numbered 7, after V lost 5 bases and J lost 0 bases. This CDR3 has 15 residues. This CDR3 is CASSRDDRASYEQYF. The CDR3 DNA sequence: TGTGCCAGCAGTCGAGACGACAGGGCCTCCTACGAGCAGTACTTC.

The chain has TRBV7-9 and TRBJ2-1; D gene unclear. The CDR3 totals 16 residues. Germline V gene sequence: CDR1 SEHNR, CDR2 FQNEAQ (reference sequence). Deletions cut 1 base from V and 0 bases from J, with 10 bases between. The DNA of the CDR3 is TGTGCCAGCAGCTTAGGAGTCTCGAGCTCCTACAATGAGCAGTTCTTC. Its translation is CASSLGVSSSYNEQFF.

V gene TRBV6-1 combines with J gene TRBJ1-5; TRBD1 aligns across 7 bases. With 5 bases clipped from V and 2 bases from J, the junction kept 3 bases outside the gene matches. CDR1 is MNHNS, CDR2 SASEGT, per germline. The CDR3 has 14 amino acids. CDR3 nucleotides: TGTGCCAGCAGTCTCGACAGGGGCAATCAGCCCCAGCATTTT. Translating gives CASSLDRGNQPQHF.

The chain combines TRBV7-7 with TRBJ2-3; perhaps TRBD2 as D (5 bases). Germline-derived CDR1 and CDR2 are SSHAT and FNYEAQ (reference sequence). V dropped 5 bases and J dropped 2 bases, with 14 bases sitting between them. This CDR3 is built from 15 residues. CDR3 coding DNA: TGTGCCAGCAGCGCCAGGAGCGGAAACACAGATACGCAGTATTTT. It specifies CASSARSGNTDTQYF.

CDR3 amino acids: CASSPGQGRETQYF. CDR3 bases: TGTGCCAGCTCACCGGGACAGGGGCGGGAGACCCAGTACTTC. This chain connects TRBV18 to TRBJ2-5, with 10 bases that match TRBD1. The CDR3 totals 14 residues. Per the germline V gene, CDR1 is KGHSH and CDR2 is LQKENI. V lost 3 bases to trimming and J lost 5 bases; unmatched junction nucleotides: 3.

The genes are TRBV4-1 and TRBJ2-7, with 8 bases aligning to TRBD1. The germline V gene encodes CDR1 MGHRA and CDR2 YSYEKL. The ends lost 3 bases at V and 6 bases at J; junction bases unmatched: 7. The CDR3 extends over 14 amino acids. The CDR3 spells CASSHPGQGSEQYF. The CDR3, as DNA: TGCGCCAGCAGCCACCCCGGACAGGGTAGCGAGCAGTACTTC.

CDR3 coding DNA: TGTGCCAGCAGCCGACTAGCGGGAGATCGCACAGATACGCAGTATTTT. Translating gives CASSRLAGDRTDTQYF. The chain has TRBV2 and TRBJ2-3; TRBD2 aligns across 12 bases. CDR1 and CDR2 (germline): SNHLY, FYNNEI. CDR3 length equals 16 residues. V shed 6 bases and J 1 base; nucleotides not matched to a gene: 5.